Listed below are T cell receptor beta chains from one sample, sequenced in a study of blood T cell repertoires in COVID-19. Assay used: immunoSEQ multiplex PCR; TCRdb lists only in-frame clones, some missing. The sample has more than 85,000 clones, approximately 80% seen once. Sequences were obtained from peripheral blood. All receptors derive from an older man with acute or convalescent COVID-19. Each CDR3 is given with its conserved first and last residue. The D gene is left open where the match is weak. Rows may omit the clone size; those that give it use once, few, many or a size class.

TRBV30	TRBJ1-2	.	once	CAWNTGTSLGYTF	TGTGCCTGGAACACCGGGACTTCACTTGGCTACACCTTC
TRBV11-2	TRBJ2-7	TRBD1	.	CASSPQTGGEQYF	TGTGCCAGCAGCCCCCAGACAGGGGGAGAGCAGTACTTC
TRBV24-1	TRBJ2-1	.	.	CATESTAASYNEQFF	TGTGCCACCGAATCGACCGCGGCGTCCTACAATGAGCAGTTCTTC
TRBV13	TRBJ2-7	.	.	CASSLGAGYEQYF	TGTGCCAGCAGCTTAGGCGCCGGGTACGAGCAGTACTTC
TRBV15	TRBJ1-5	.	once	CATSRVRGSGFNQPQHF	TGTGCCACCAGCAGAGTAAGGGGCTCTGGGTTCAATCAGCCCCAGCATTTT
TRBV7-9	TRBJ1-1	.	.	CASLSREVTFF	TGTGCCAGTCTCAGCCGGGAGGTAACTTTCTTT
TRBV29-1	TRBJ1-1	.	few	CSASDTEAFF	TGCAGCGCGTCGGACACTGAAGCTTTCTTT
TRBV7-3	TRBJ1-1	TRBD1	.	CASSKAKKGQGLNTEAFF	TGTGCCAGCAGCAAAGCGAAGAAAGGACAGGGACTGAACACTGAAGCTTTCTTT
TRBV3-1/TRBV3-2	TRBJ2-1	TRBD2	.	CASSQDSPAGANNEQFF	TGTGCCAGCAGCCAAGATTCCCCAGCGGGGGCCAACAATGAGCAGTTCTTC
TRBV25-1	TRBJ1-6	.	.	CASREDRSNSPLHF	TGTGCCAGCCGCGAGGACAGAAGTAATTCACCCCTCCACTTT
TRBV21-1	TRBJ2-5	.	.	CASGGGETQYF	TGTGCCAGCGGCGGGGGAGAGACCCAGTACTTC
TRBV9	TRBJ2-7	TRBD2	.	CASSVVGLAGDEQYF	TGTGCCAGCAGCGTAGTGGGACTAGCGGGAGACGAGCAGTACTTC
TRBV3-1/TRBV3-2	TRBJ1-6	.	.	CASSQERPSSYNSPLHF	TGTGCCAGCAGCCAAGAGAGGCCGAGCTCCTATAATTCACCCCTCCACTTT
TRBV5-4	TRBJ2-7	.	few	CASSRSGSTYEQYF	TGTGCCAGCAGCCGTTCCGGGTCTACCTACGAGCAGTACTTC
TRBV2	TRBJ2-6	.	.	CASSPRKSGASGANVLTF	TGTGCCAGCAGTCCTCGTAAAAGCGGTGCTTCTGGGGCCAACGTCCTGACTTTC